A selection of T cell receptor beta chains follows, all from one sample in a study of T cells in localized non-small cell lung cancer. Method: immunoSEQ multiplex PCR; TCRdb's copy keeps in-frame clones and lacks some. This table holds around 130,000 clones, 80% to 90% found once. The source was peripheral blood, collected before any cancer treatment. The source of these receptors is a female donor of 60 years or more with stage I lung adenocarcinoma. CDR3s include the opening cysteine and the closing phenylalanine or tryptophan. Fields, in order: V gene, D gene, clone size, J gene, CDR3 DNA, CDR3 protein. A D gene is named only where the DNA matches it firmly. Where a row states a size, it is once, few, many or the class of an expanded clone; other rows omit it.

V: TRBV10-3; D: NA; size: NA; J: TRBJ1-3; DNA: TGTGCCATCAATCAGGACGGAAGCTCTGGAAACACCATATATTTT; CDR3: CAINQDGSSGNTIYF
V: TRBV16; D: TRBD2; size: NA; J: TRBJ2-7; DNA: TGTGCCAGCAGCCATCAACTAGCGGGGGGGTACGAGCAGTACTTC; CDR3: CASSHQLAGGYEQYF
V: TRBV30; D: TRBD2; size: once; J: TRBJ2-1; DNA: TGTGCCTGGACCTTCGGCGGGAGTTTGCACAATGAGCAGTTCTTC; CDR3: CAWTFGGSLHNEQFF
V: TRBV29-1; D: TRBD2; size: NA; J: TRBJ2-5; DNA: TGCAGCGTGGGGGAGGGAGAGACCCAGTACTTC; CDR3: CSVGEGETQYF
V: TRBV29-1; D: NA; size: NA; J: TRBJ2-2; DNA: TGCAGCGTTGTCGGGAGTTGGGCGAACACCGGGGAGCTGTTTTTT; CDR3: CSVVGSWANTGELFF
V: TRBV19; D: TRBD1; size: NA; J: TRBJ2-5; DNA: TGTGCCTCAGGGACAGACCCTGGGGAGACCCAGTACTTC; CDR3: CASGTDPGETQYF
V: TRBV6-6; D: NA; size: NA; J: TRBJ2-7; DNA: TGTGCCAGCAGTCCCCCGTTCCCCGAGCAGTACTTC; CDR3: CASSPPFPEQYF
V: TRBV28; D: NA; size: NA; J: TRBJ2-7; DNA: TGTGCCAGCAGCCCAACGGGGGGCCCAGGGTACGAGCAGTACTTC; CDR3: CASSPTGGPGYEQYF
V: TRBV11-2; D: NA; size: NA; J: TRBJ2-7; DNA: TGTGCCAGCAGCTTTAGAGCCTACGAGCAGTACTTC; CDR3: CASSFRAYEQYF
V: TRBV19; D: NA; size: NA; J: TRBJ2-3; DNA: TGTGCCAGTAGTATGCGGGCAGATACGCAGTATTTT; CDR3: CASSMRADTQYF
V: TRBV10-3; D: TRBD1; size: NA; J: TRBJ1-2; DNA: TGTGCCATCAGTGAAAGGGGGCATGATAGTGGCTACACCTTC; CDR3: CAISERGHDSGYTF
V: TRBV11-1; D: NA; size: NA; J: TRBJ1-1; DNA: TGTGCCAGCAGCTCAATCCGGGCGAGGAACACTGAAGCTTTCTTT; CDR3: CASSSIRARNTEAFF
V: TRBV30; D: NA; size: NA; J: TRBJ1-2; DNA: TGTGCCTGGAGCGGAAGGGTCAGGGTAGGCTCTGGCTACACCTTC; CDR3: CAWSGRVRVGSGYTF
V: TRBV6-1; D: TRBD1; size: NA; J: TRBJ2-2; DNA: TGTGCCAGCAACGCTCAGACAGGGAGCACCGGGGAGCTGTTTTTT; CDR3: CASNAQTGSTGELFF
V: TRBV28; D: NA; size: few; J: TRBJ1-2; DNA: TGTGCCAGCAGCCCCAACCTGAACTATGGCTACACCTTC; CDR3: CASSPNLNYGYTF
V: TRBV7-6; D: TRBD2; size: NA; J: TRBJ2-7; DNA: TGTGCCAGCAGCTCTACCGGGTGGGCGGGAGAAAAATACGAGCAGTACTTC; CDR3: CASSSTGWAGEKYEQYF
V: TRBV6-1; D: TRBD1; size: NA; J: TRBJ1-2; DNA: TGTGCCAGCAGCCTGACAGGGAAGGCGGTGGGCTACACCTTC; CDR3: CASSLTGKAVGYTF
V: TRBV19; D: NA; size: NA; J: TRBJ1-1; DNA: TGTGCCAGTACGGGCCTTGTAGGGTGGAGCACTGAAGCTTTCTTT; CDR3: CASTGLVGWSTEAFF
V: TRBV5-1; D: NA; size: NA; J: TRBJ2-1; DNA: TGCGCCAGCAGCTTGCAGGGAGGCTCCTACAATGAGCAGTTCTTC; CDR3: CASSLQGGSYNEQFF
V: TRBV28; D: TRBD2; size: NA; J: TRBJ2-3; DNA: TGTGCCAGCAGGGCCACGGGGGGAGATACGCAGTATTTT; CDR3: CASRATGGDTQYF
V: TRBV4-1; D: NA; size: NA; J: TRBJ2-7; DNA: TGCGCCAGCAGCCACTTTGGGACATCAACCCTCTACGAGCAGTACTTC; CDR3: CASSHFGTSTLYEQYF
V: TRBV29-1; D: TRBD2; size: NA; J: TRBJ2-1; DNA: TGCAGCGTTGGACTAGCGGGATTGGTCTATGAGCAGTTCTTC; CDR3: CSVGLAGLVYEQFF
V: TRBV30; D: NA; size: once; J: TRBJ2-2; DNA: TGTGCCTGGAGTGTGGGGGGTATGAACACCGGGGAGCTGTTTTTT; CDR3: CAWSVGGMNTGELFF